The present T cell receptor beta chain was sequenced within a study of T cell repertoires in ileal Crohn's disease (dated by TCRdb to between 2018 and 2020). Regarding the complete study: The median duration of disease was 6 to 10 years, and at the time of surgery about a third of patients were active smokers. M6 samples were neoterminal ileum biopsies taken at postoperative colonoscopy. All patients had surgery for a complication: stricturing disease in approximately 60% and penetrating disease in about 40%. A total of around 150 mucosal samples from roughly 60 patients were sequenced, with samples obtained at several locations on the surgical specimen and at postoperative endoscopy. TCR repertoire analysis was done in about 57 Crohn's disease patients from a prospective multicentre cohort. Roughly half of the patients were given postoperative therapy, with about 19 on anti-TNF agents and about a dozen on thiopurines. Endoscopic postoperative recurrence was defined as a Rutgeerts score above i0. The study was conducted in parallel with a multicentre cohort built to find predictors of early endoscopic recurrence after ileocolonic resection.

For commercial TCRB immunosequencing, about 500 nanograms of biopsy DNA were submitted for each sample. CDR3 regions were amplified from genomic DNA by Adaptive Biotechnology using a two-step, amplification bias-controlled multiplex PCR. Primers covering every V and J gene segment were used in the first PCR, while barcodes and Illumina adapters were added in the second PCR. CDR3 libraries were sequenced on an Illumina instrument. As for the authors' bioinformatics: Vendor-provided pipelines were combined with custom analysis of raw data in R/Bioconductor under R version 3.3.0. Clonality, which ranges from 0 to 1, was calculated as the inverse of the normalised Shannon entropy across all productive clones. High-frequency clones were defined as the repertoire share of the top 100 clones, retaining only clones passing a 95% confidence test. The Simpson index measured repertoire diversity, and the Morisita-Horn index measured overlap between samples. The source is immuneACCESS, and TCRdb retained only in-frame sequences with V and J called. Part of the clones is not carried over; for the studies checked, unresolved V genes explain less than half of this, and the remainder is unexplained. V, J and clone size reflect that table, while D and trimming were determined from the DNA. The sample profile shows more than 50,000 clones; 70% to 90% of them were found once. The top ten hold about 1.9% of the sample.

As concerns this clone: Its antigen is currently not known. Base qualities were left out, and no much larger clone turns up one base away.

The time point tag for this specimen amounts to: neoterminal ileum biopsy at postoperative endoscopy, about 6 months after surgery. To be eligible, patients had to be adults with ileal or ileocolonic Crohn's disease and an indication for ileocolonic resection. Before DNA extraction, whole ileal mucosal biopsies were kept frozen at -80 degrees C. Genomic DNA was extracted from frozen whole biopsies with a TRizol-based method and quantified on a NanoDrop 2000 spectrophotometer. Summary of the overall study and its limitations: A significantly higher proportion of clonal expansions was observed in active smokers at surgery than in non-smokers (approximately 28% vs 17%, p=0.02). Higher percentages of high-frequency clones at the time of surgery were linked to endoscopic recurrence, and every patient with clonality above 26.8% (18/57) had recurrence. The timing of postoperative endoscopy varied within the first year after surgery, and the median delay was around 6.9 months. Sorted CD8 T cells carried more high-frequency clones than CD4 T cells, suggesting mucosal expansions were mainly CD8. Only a subgroup of patients, of unstated size, had their mucosal CD4 and CD8 T cells sorted and sequenced.

The CDR3 starts with the cysteine, ends with the phenylalanine, and has 17 residues. Kept here is only the CDR3 DNA, which spans 51 bases and is read in frame from base 1. V is pared back by 2 bases and J by 6 bases, with 20 bases lying between the germline termini. For CDR1 and CDR2, the germline V gene (reference sequence) lists SSHAT and FNYEAQ. The clonotype was recovered from an adult with Crohn's disease. Sequences were obtained from ileal tissue. Rearrangement joined TRBV7-7 to TRBJ1-5; TRBD1 is perhaps the D gene, given 5 matching bases. The DNA sequence is as follows: TGTGCCAGCAGCTTATTAAGGCAGGGCAGGGCATTTCAGCCCCAGCATTTT. Translation gives CASSLLRQGRAFQPQHF.